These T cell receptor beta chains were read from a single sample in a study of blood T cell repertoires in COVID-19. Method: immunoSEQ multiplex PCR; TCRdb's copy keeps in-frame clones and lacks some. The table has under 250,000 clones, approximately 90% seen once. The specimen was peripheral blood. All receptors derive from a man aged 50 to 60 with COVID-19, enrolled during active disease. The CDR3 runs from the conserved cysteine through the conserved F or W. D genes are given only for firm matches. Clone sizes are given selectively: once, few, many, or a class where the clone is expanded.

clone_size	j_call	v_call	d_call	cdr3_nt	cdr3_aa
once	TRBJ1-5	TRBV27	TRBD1	TGTGCCAGCAGTCCCGGGACAGGGAGCAATCAGCCCCAGCATTTT	CASSPGTGSNQPQHF
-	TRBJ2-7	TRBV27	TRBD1	TGTGCCAGCAGTTTGGGGAGGGGACAGGGGCTCTACGAGCAGTACTTC	CASSLGRGQGLYEQYF
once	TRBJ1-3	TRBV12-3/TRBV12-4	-	TGTGCCAGCAGTTTGGGGAGCGGAAACACCATATATTTT	CASSLGSGNTIYF
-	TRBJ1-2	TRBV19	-	TGTGCCAGTAGTATAGAACAGCAGCCTAATTTATATGGCTACACCTTC	CASSIEQQPNLYGYTF
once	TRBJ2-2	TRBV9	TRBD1	TGTGCCAGCAGCGAGAGGACAGGGACCGGGGAGCTGTTTTTT	CASSERTGTGELFF
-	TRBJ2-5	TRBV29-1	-	TGCAGCGTTGAAAAAGCATCGGAGACCCAGTACTTC	CSVEKASETQYF
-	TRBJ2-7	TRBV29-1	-	TGCAGCGTTGCTGCTACCTACGAGCAGTACTTC	CSVAATYEQYF
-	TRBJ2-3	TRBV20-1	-	TGCAGTGCCCTTTTAGATACGCAGTATTTT	CSALLDTQYF
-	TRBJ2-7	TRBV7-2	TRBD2	TGTGCCAGCAGCTTATCAGCGGGGGGTACCTACGAGCAGTACTTC	CASSLSAGGTYEQYF
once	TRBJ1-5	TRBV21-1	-	TGTGCCAGCAGCAAAATGGGGAAGGGGTTGCGGAATCAGCCCCAGCATTTT	CASSKMGKGLRNQPQHF
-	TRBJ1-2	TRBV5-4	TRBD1	TGTGCCAGCAGCCAGGGACAGGGGATTAACTATGGCTACACCTTC	CASSQGQGINYGYTF
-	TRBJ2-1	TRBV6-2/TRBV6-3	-	TGTGCCAGCAGTTACTCGGGGCGCGGGGACTACAATGAGCAGTTCTTC	CASSYSGRGDYNEQFF
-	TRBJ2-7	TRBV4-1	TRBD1	TGCGCCAGCAGCCAAGATTTAGGACAGGGATCCTACGAGCAGTACTTC	CASSQDLGQGSYEQYF
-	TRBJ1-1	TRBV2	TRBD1	TGTGCCAGCAGTGCCCCGGGACAGGGCTCTGAAGCTTTCTTT	CASSAPGQGSEAFF
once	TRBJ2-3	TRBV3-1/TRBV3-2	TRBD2	TGTGCCAGCAGCCAAGGGATAACGGGAGGGTCGGGAGATACGCAGTATTTT	CASSQGITGGSGDTQYF
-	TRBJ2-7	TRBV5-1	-	TGCGCCAGCAGCTTGGGGAGCGGCGAGCAGTACTTC	CASSLGSGEQYF
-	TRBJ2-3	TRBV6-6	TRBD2	TGTGCCAGCAGTTACTCGACGGCGGGGGGTACAGATACGCAGTATTTT	CASSYSTAGGTDTQYF
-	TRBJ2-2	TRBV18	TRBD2	TGTGCCAGCGCGCCGCCGGCGGGAGGGGTGAACACCGGGGAGCTGTTTTTT	CASAPPAGGVNTGELFF
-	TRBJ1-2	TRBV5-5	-	TGTGCCAGCAGCTTTATCCAGGGGCCAGGCGGCTACACCTTC	CASSFIQGPGGYTF
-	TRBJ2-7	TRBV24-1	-	TGTGCCACCAGCCCGAAGGGGTCCTACGAGCAGTACTTC	CATSPKGSYEQYF
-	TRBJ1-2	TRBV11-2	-	TGTGCCAGCAGCGCGACCCAGGGTTACTATGGCTACACCTTC	CASSATQGYYGYTF
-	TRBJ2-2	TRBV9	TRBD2	TGTGCCAGCAGCGTAAGCGGGGTGGGTAGCGGGAGTTCCACCGGGGAGCTGTTTTTT	CASSVSGVGSGSSTGELFF
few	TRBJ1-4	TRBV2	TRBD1	TGTGCCAGCATCCGACAGGGGGATTCTAATGAAAAACTGTTTTTT	CASIRQGDSNEKLFF
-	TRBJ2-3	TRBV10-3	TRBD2	TGTGCCATCAGTGACGCCCGGGGACTAGCGGGAATAGATACGCAGTATTTT	CAISDARGLAGIDTQYF
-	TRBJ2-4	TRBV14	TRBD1	TGTGCCAGCAGCCAAGGGCAGGGGGTCGGAAACATTCAGTACTTC	CASSQGQGVGNIQYF
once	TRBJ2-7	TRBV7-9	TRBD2	TGTGCCAGCAGCCAAAGCGGGGCCCGTGGCGAGCAGTACTTC	CASSQSGARGEQYF
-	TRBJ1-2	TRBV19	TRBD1	TGTGCCAGTAGTAGACAGGGGAGCTATGGCTACACCTTC	CASSRQGSYGYTF
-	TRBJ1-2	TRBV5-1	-	TGCGCCAGCAGCGGAGGACCGACAGGACGAGATGGCTACACCTTC	CASSGGPTGRDGYTF
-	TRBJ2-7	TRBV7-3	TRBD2	TGTGCCAGCAGCTTAGCGGGAGGGGACGAGCAGTACTTC	CASSLAGGDEQYF
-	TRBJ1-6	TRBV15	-	TGTGCCACCAGCGATAAACTTCTCTCGGGGAATTCACCCCTCCACTTT	CATSDKLLSGNSPLHF
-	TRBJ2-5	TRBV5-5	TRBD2	TGTGCCAGCAGCTTCGCCGGGGGGGAGACCCAGTACTTC	CASSFAGGETQYF
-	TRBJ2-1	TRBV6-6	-	TGTGCCAGCAGTGCAGCGAATGAGCAGTTCTTC	CASSAANEQFF
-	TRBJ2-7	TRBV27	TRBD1	TGTGCCAGCAGTGGCGCAACCGGGACAGGGTTCTACGAGCAGTACTTC	CASSGATGTGFYEQYF
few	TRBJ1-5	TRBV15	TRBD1	TGTGCCACCAGCAGAGATCGGCAGGGGGCGAGCAATCAGCCCCAGCATTTT	CATSRDRQGASNQPQHF
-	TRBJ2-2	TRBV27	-	TGTGCCAGAAGGGCGGGGATACTATCCACCGGGGAGCTGTTTTTT	CARRAGILSTGELFF
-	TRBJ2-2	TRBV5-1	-	TGCGCCAGCAGCTTGGTTCGGGAGCGGTCCGGGGAGCTGTTTTTT	CASSLVRERSGELFF
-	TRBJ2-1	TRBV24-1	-	TGTGCCACCAGTGATTTGCAGTACAATGAGCAGTTCTTC	CATSDLQYNEQFF
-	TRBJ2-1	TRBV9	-	TGTGCCAGCAGCGTAGAAGCCGGGGGTGAGCAGTTCTTC	CASSVEAGGEQFF
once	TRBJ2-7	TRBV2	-	TGTGCCAGGGGCCCTAGTGTCGGGGGCGAGCAGTACTTC	CARGPSVGGEQYF
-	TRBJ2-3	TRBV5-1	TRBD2	TGCGCCAGCACCCTAGCGGGAGCCCACACAGATACGCAGTATTTT	CASTLAGAHTDTQYF
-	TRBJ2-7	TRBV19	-	TGTGCCAGTAGTAGATCCCCGACACAAACCTACGAGCAGTACTTC	CASSRSPTQTYEQYF
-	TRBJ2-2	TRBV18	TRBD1	TGTGCCAGCTCACCCCTGACAGGGGGGAGGACCGGGGAGCTGTTTTTT	CASSPLTGGRTGELFF